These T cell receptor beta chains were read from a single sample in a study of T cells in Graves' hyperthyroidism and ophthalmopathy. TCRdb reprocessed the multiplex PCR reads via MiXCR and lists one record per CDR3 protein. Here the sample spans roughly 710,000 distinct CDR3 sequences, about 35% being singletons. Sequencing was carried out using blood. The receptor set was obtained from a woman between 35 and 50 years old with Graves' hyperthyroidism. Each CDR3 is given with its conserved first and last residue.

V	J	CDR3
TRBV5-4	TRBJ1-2	CASSLVSDRYGYTF
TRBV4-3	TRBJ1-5	CASSQDLRGNQPQHF
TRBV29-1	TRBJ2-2	CSVEQGLRVGELFF
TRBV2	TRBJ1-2	CASSPPGKGYTF
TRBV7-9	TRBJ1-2	CASTEKRTGEDGYTF
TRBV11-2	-	CASSPIERVEQFF
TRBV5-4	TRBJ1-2	CASSPDRAYGYTF
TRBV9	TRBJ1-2	CASTFQGGIYGYTF
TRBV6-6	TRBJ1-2	CASSDGGQGAYGYTF
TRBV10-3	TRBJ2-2	CATETGADGELFF
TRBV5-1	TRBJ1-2	CASSLDRVRNGYTF
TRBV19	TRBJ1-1	CATQENTEAFF
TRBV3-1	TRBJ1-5	CASSQGTDSNQPQHF
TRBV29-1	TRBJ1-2	CSTETGGGGYTF
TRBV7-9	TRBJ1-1	CASSHDSIFTEAFF
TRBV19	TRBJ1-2	CASSIGTGEPKKYFGYTF
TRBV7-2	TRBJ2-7	CASTKGRISYEQYF
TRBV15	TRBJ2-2	CATSRLAGGNTGELFF
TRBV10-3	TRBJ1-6	CATSDRGSYNSPLHF
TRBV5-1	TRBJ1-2	CASSLEPSATSYGYTF